This T cell receptor beta chain was sequenced in a study of T cell changes during pregnancy in multiple sclerosis. Some clones are missing from TCRdb's copy, which holds only in-frame ones; the method was immunoSEQ multiplex PCR. The sample shows roughly 87,000 clones, 90% to 95% of them seen only once. The germline V gene has CDR1 SNHLY and CDR2 FYNNEI. V trimming: 6 bases; J trimming: 6 bases; junction bases outside the gene matches: 7. The CDR3 is 13 residues long. Sample: peripheral blood, taken in the third trimester of pregnancy. This clonotype originated in a female donor in good health, enrolled as a control in a pregnancy study. The V gene is TRBV2, the J gene TRBJ2-7, with 8 nucleotides matching TRBD2. The CDR3 bases are TGTGCCAGCAGGTCGACTAGCGTCGGCGAGCAGTACTTC. As protein: CASRSTSVGEQYF.